The sequence of this TCR beta chain was determined in a study of radiotherapy plus CTLA-4 blockade in lung cancer. There are 13 residues in the CDR3. Trimming left V 2 bases short and J 6 bases short, with 7 bases between. CDR1 and CDR2 (germline): SEHNR, FQNEAQ (reference sequence). Measured with immunoSEQ multiplex PCR; TCRdb has only the in-frame clones, and not every one. The data show over 100,000 clones, around 84% seen once. The chain is built from TRBV7-9 and TRBJ2-2; D is unresolved. This sequence was found in a human donor with non-small cell lung cancer that progressed on radiotherapy plus ipilimumab. Some clones in this sample may be carry-over from other donors' samples. The sample was peripheral blood, taken from a patient treated with radiotherapy plus ipilimumab. As DNA, the CDR3 is TGTGCCAGCAGCTTATATGGGGCCGGGGAGCTGTTTTTT. It translates to CASSLYGAGELFF.